The TCR beta chain described here comes from a study of cytomegalovirus exposure and HLA in healthy donors. Trimming removed 7 bases from V and 0 bases from J, with 11 bases in between. The germline V gene has CDR1 SGHVS and CDR2 FNYEAQ. This CDR3 is built from 14 residues. Researchers ran the PCR with 60 Vbeta and 13 Jbeta primers. Data came from immunoSEQ multiplex PCR; TCRdb stores just in-frame clones and leaves some out. The table has around 150,000 clones, over 70% seen once; the top ten hold approximately 6%. Study observations and caveats: TCR beta sequences numbering some 17,000 were associated with HLA alleles at 0.05 false discovery rate in a later analysis. It was reportedly the case that the classifier diagnosed cytomegalovirus status with high specificity and sensitivity.

A remark on this clone: Its antigen remains unknown.

The sequence was obtained from a man in his thirties or forties in good health and CMV-seropositive. Sequenced sample: PBMCs. This chain uses TRBV7-6 with TRBJ2-3; TRBD1 might be the D (5 bases). CDR3 region: CASNKGRSTDTQYF. The CDR3 nucleotides read TGTGCCAGCAATAAGGGGCGGAGCACAGATACGCAGTATTTT. The entire variable domain, with the rest obtained from reference TRBV7-6 and TRBJ2-3, is as follows: GAGVSQSPRYKVTKRGQDVALRCDPISGHVSLYWYRQALGQGPEFLTYFNYEAQQDKSGLPNDRFSAERPEGSISTLTIQRTEQRDSAMYRCASNKGRSTDTQYFGPGTRLTVL.